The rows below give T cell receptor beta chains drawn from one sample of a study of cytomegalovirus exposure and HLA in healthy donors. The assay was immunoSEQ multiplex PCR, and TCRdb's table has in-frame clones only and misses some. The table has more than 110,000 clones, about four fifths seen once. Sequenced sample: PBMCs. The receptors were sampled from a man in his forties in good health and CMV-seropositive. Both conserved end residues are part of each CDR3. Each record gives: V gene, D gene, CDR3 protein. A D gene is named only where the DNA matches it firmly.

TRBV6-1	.	CASNRFSNEQFF
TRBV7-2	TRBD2	CASRVGLAGVSTDTQYF
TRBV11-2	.	CASSLFSVQDTQYF
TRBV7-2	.	CASSLAGRLDNEQFF
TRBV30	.	CAWSIGVQETQYF
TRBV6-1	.	CASSEIRAGERYMNTEAFF
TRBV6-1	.	CASSEVRGSGPFEQYF
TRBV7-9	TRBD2	CASGLALYEQYF
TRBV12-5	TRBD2	CASGLGPSGRAIDEQFF
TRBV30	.	CAWSAPVTGKNTEAFF
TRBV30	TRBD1	CAWARTGYTEAFF
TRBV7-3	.	CASSLNRGSTEAFF
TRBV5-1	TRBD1	CARMTGYSRNSPLHF
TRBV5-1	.	CASSSSWANTEAFF
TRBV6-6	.	CASSAWEVAGYTF
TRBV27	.	CASKSRVNYGYTF
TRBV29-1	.	CSVGQTGWGTDTQYF
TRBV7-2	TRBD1	CASSQFGGQVSTDTQYF
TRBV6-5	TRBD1	CASSQTGDEFYEQYF
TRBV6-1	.	CASILDRYSNQPQHF
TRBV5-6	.	CASSLSPIRGTEAFF
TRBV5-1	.	CASSAQGEAFF
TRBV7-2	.	CASSLHGGPPYEQYF
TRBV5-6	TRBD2	CASRRLAGADTQYF
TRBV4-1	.	CASSQLGLDTQYF